This TCR beta chain was observed in a study of cytomegalovirus exposure and HLA in healthy donors. Background on the study: Among some 400 genotyped donors, around 80% fell in the Caucasian-associated ancestry cluster.

Study outcomes and limitations: Rare TCR sequences predominated, though certain public TCRs were found in many donors. Testing in vitro showed three CMV-associated chains specific for CMV antigens. One later analysis reportedly identified an Asian-associated ancestry cluster that showed fewer N-insertions than the approximately 710-donor mean.

Primers for the PCR totalled 60 Vbeta and 13 Jbeta. Assay: immunoSEQ multiplex PCR; the TCRdb copy retains only in-frame clones and omits some. In the table there are roughly 150,000 clones, approximately 80% of which are singletons. Germline CDR1 is WNHNN and CDR2 is SYGVQD (reference sequence). V was clipped by 6 bases and J by 4 bases, with 11 bases between them. CDR3 size: 13 residues. A remark on this clone: The target antigen is unknown.

The sample consisted of PBMCs. The sequence came from a male donor in good health and CMV-seronegative. The chain carries TRBV10-1 and TRBJ2-3; D is unresolved. The CDR3 sequence: CASSNGAPDTQYF. Written as DNA, the CDR3 is TGCGCCAGCAGCAACGGTGCCCCAGATACGCAGTATTTT.